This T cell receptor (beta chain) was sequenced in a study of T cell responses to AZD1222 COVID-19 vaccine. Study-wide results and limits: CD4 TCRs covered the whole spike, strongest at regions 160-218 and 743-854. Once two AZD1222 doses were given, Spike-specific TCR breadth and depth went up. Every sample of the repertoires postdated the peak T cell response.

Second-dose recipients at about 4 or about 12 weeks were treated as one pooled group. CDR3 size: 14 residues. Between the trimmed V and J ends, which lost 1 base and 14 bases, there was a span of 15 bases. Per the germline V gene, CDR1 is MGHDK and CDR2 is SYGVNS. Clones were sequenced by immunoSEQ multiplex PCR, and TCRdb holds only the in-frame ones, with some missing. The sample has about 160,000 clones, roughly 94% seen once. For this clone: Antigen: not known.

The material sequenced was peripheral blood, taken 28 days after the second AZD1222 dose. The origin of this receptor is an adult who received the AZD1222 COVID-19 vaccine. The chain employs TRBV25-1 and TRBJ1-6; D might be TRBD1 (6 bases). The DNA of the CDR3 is TGTGCCAGCAGTGAATCCAGGTTGGGACAATCCCTCCACTTT. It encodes CASSESRLGQSLHF.